This record looks at one TCR beta chain sequence and its context. Its antigen remains unknown. These data belong to a study of shared clonotypes between healthy human individuals. Study-wide results and caveats: Clonotype sharing among donors likely depends on sequencing depth.

As defined, naive CD8 cells were CD45RO-negative and positively selected for CCR7, with terminally differentiated effector memory CD45RA+ cells excluded. The authors distributed each subset's genomic DNA evenly over several immunoSEQ plates. The table came from immunoSEQ multiplex PCR; TCRdb's copy has only in-frame clones and leaves some out. This table holds 2 million or so clones, about 95% found once. This CDR3 spans 18 amino acids. Germline-derived CDR1 and CDR2 are SGHVS and FQNEAQ. The V segment lost 5 bases and the J segment 0 bases; nucleotides outside the gene matches: 5. Sequenced material: naive CD8+ T cells sorted from blood. The chain links TRBV7-8 to TRBJ2-1, with 15 bases lining up with TRBD2. This sequence originates from a young man in good health. DNA of the CDR3: TGTGCCAGCAGCCCCGGGACTAGCGGGGGGAGCTCCTACAATGAGCAGTTCTTC. It encodes CASSPGTSGGSSYNEQFF. The full variable domain, completed using reference TRBV7-8 and TRBJ2-1, is GAGVSQSPRYKVAKRGQDVALRCDPISGHVSLFWYQQALGQGPEFLTYFQNEAQLDKSGLPSDRFFAERPEGSVSTLKIQRTQQEDSAVYLCASSPGTSGGSSYNEQFFGPGTRLTVL.